This T cell receptor beta chain was recorded in a study of CD8+CD57+ T cells in acquired aplastic anemia. The study's findings and limits: A significant difference in CD8+ Simpson's diversity between patients and controls was not found. Common to patients and controls were approximately 30 CD8+ CDR3 sequences.

Germline V lookup: CDR1 SQVTM, CDR2 ANQGSEA. The CDR3 is made up of 15 amino acids. V shed 6 bases, J shed 4 bases, and the junction held 9 bases outside the gene matches. Genomic DNA acted as the template from which TCR beta VDJ combination and CDR3 sequence profiling were carried out. Via MiXCR, TCRdb re-called the reads, giving one row per CDR3 protein. The table shows roughly 180,000 distinct CDR3 sequences, with about 64% occurring only once. Concerning this clonotype: Its antigen remains unidentified.

The genes are TRBV29-1 and TRBJ2-5; the match to TRBD2 covers 12 bases. The sample consisted of sorted CD4+, CD8+, or CD8+CD57+ T cells (not recorded which) from PBMCs. This TCR was recovered from a human donor with severe aplastic anemia or a healthy control (not recorded which). CDR3 protein: CSVPLLAGGPETQYF. The CDR3 coding sequence is TGCAGCGTCCCGTTACTAGCGGGGGGTCCAGAGACCCAGTACTTC.